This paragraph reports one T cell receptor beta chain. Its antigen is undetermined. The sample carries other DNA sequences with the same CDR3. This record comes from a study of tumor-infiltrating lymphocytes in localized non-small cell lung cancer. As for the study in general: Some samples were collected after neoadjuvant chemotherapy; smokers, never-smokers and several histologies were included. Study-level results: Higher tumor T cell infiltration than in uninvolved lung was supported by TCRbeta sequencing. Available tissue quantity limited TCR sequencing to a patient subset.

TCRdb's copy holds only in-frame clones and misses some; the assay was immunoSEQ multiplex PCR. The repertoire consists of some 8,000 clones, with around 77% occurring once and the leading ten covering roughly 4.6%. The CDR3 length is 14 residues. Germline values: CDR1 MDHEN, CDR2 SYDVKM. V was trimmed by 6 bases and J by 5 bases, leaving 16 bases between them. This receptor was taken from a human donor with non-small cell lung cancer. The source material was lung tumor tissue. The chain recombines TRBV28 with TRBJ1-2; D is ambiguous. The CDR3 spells CASSLLGVDYGYTF. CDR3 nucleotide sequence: TGTGCCAGCAGCCTTCTCGGGGTGGATTATGGCTACACCTTC.